This T cell receptor beta chain stems from a study of tumor-infiltrating lymphocytes in glioblastoma multiforme. TCRB libraries came from RNA via three nested multiplex PCR rounds. A C-beta primer primed TCRB cDNA from around 0.53 ug RNA. No unique molecular identifiers were described for these TCRB libraries. TCRdb re-analysed the multiplex PCR reads in MiXCR, keeping a single row per CDR3 protein. Among approximately 9,300 distinct CDR3 sequences listed, less than 80% were seen once. This clonotype was seen at least ten times. Its antigen remains unidentified. Study outcomes and limitations: Unequal TCR RNA per T cell might skew measured clone sizes. The TCR and somatic mutation analysis included just one glioblastoma patient.

The CDR3 loop spans 15 amino acids. The V and J ends lost 0 bases and 4 bases respectively, with 13 bases between them. Per the germline V gene, CDR1 is SGDLS and CDR2 is YYNGEE. The rearrangement uses TRBV9 and TRBJ2-5; tentatively, D is TRBD1 or TRBD2 (5 bases each). Input material: brain tumor tissue. The receptor was isolated from a male donor with glioblastoma. CDR3 bases: TGTGCCAGCAGCGTAGGATGGGGGTCACGAGAGACCCAGTACTTC. This encodes CASSVGWGSRETQYF. Variable domain in full (rest from reference TRBV9 and TRBJ2-5): DSGVTQTPKHLITATGQRVTLRCSPRSGDLSVYWYQQSLDQGLQFLIQYYNGEERAKGNILERFSAQQFPDLHSELNLSSLELGDSALYFCASSVGWGSRETQYFGPGTRLLVL.